This TCR beta chain was identified in a study of T cells in Graves' hyperthyroidism and ophthalmopathy. Study information: Blood was drawn when the patient was first diagnosed and still untreated. General study findings and limits: Ophthalmopathy was identified by the model a median around 6 months ahead of onset.

RNA transcripts provided the source from which TCR beta CDR3 regions were amplified. Initially, a first-round RT-PCR of the TCR CDR3 employed the HTBI primer set. MiXCR, run by TCRdb on the multiplex PCR reads, gives a single entry per CDR3 protein. The sample lists about 380,000 distinct CDR3 sequences, about 18% occurring once. This clonotype was seen many times. Antigen: not known. The sequenced sample consisted of blood. This receptor was identified in a man aged 18 to 29 with Graves' ophthalmopathy.

The DNA of the CDR3 is TGTGCCAGCAGTTACTCCGTTAAGGGTACCCTTCTGAACACTGAAGCTTTCTTT. Translation: CASSYSVKGTLLNTEAFF. The chain is built from TRBV6-2 or TRBV6-3 and TRBJ1-1; D remains unclear. Per germline, CDR1 MNHEY and CDR2 SVGEGT. This CDR3 has 18 amino acids. Trimming cost V 0 bases and J 0 bases, with 17 bases left between them.